The clone carrying this T cell receptor (beta chain) was observed a few times. As yet, its antigen is unknown. The data are from a study of post-analysis software for immune sequencing data. Study summary: Relapsing-remitting, secondary progressive and progressive-relapsing multiple sclerosis were all included among the disease courses.

Study-level points and caveats: When compared against controls, multiple sclerosis patients showed significantly lower normalized Chao1 diversity. Among a handful of TRBV segments more frequent in patients than controls were TRBV5-6, TRBV5-1 and TRBV20-1. By F measure, strong co-clustering occurred among samples prepared in the same batch.

The CDR3 has 13 amino acids. Germline trimming cut 6 bases from V and 4 bases from J; bases unmatched to any gene: 5. Germline V CDR1 and CDR2: MNHEY, SVGAGI. Every TCR beta cDNA library bore unique molecular identifiers. Using its own MiXCR run on the PCR reads, TCRdb lists one record per CDR3 protein. This table holds a few hundred thousand distinct CDR3 sequences, 30% to 40% found once. This clonotype originated in a girl aged 2-17 years with multiple sclerosis. Material: blood. V usage is TRBV6-5 and J usage is TRBJ1-2; 7 bases fit TRBD1. Here the CDR3 reads CASSRGGVYGYTF. The CDR3 DNA reads as TGTGCCAGCAGCCGAGGGGGCGTCTATGGCTACACCTTC.